This is a list of T cell receptor beta chains from one sample in a study of blood T cell repertoires in COVID-19. The data were produced by immunoSEQ multiplex PCR, yet TCRdb's version contains in-frame clones alone and is incomplete. Of around 30,000 clones detected, around 74% appear once; the ten largest clones hold almost 8%. The material sequenced was peripheral blood. The receptor source for this set is a woman in her seventies with active or convalescent COVID-19. CDR3s include the opening cysteine and the closing phenylalanine or tryptophan. A D gene is named only where the DNA matches it firmly.

D	V	J	DNA	CDR3
TRBD1	TRBV11-2	TRBJ1-2	TGTGCCAGCAAGCCACTTCAGGGGGCAAATGGCTACACCTTC	CASKPLQGANGYTF
TRBD2	TRBV5-1	TRBJ2-1	TGCGCCAGCAGCTCCCCTAGCGGGAGGGCCTACAATGAGCAGTTCTTC	CASSSPSGRAYNEQFF
NA	TRBV7-9	TRBJ2-2	TGTGCCAGCAGCTTAGCCTTACCTACGGGACAAAGGATTGGCGGGGAGCTGTTTTTT	CASSLALPTGQRIGGELFF
TRBD1	TRBV5-4	TRBJ2-7	TGTGCCAGCAGCGTTGATCCGACAGGGTCCTACGAGCAGTACTTC	CASSVDPTGSYEQYF
TRBD1	TRBV18	TRBJ2-6	TGTGCCAGCACACGACAGGGGTCTGGGGCCAACGTCCTGACTTTC	CASTRQGSGANVLTF
TRBD2	TRBV29-1	TRBJ2-7	TGCAGCGGGGAGGCGGGGGGCCACGGGGAGCAGTACTTC	CSGEAGGHGEQYF
TRBD2	TRBV5-5	TRBJ2-7	TGTGCCAGCAGTTGGGCCCTCCGCGGGGGGCAGCCTTACGAGCAGTACTTC	CASSWALRGGQPYEQYF
TRBD1	TRBV6-6	TRBJ2-1	TGTGCCAGCAGTTACTCAAGGGACAGCTCCTACAATGAGCAGTTCTTC	CASSYSRDSSYNEQFF
TRBD2	TRBV6-1	TRBJ2-7	TGTGCCAGCAGTGAAGGGGGGGGCGAGCAGTACTTC	CASSEGGGEQYF
NA	TRBV7-3	TRBJ2-2	TGTGCCAGCAGCTTAATACTCACCGGGGAGCTGTTTTTT	CASSLILTGELFF
NA	TRBV4-3	TRBJ2-2	TGCGCCAGCAGCCAAGATCGGGGACTTCTGTTTTTT	CASSQDRGLLFF
TRBD1	TRBV7-2	TRBJ2-2	TGTGCCAGCAGCTACCTCGTATTTACAGGGGGCTTTAACACCGGGGAGCTGTTTTTT	CASSYLVFTGGFNTGELFF
NA	TRBV30	TRBJ2-7	TGTGCTGCCCCTTTTAAGGACAGCCCCTACGAGCAGTACTTC	CAAPFKDSPYEQYF
TRBD1	TRBV28	TRBJ1-1	TGTGCCAGCAGATCTCCAAGGGGGCAGGGCTACACTGAAGCTTTCTTT	CASRSPRGQGYTEAFF
NA	TRBV6-6	TRBJ2-7	TGTGCCAGCAGTTCACGGGGACTCGCTACAACCTACGAGCAGTACTTC	CASSSRGLATTYEQYF
TRBD2	TRBV29-1	TRBJ2-5	TGCAGCGTTGTGCGGGGGTACCAAGAGACCCAGTACTTC	CSVVRGYQETQYF
TRBD1	TRBV7-8	TRBJ1-3	TGTGCCAGCAGCCCCAGACAGGGCCACCTCTCTGGAAACACCATATATTTT	CASSPRQGHLSGNTIYF